One and the same sample provided the 8 T cell receptor beta chains below, sequenced in a study of post-analysis software for immune sequencing data. The study's findings and limits: Patients carried 5 or 6 TRBV segments more frequently than controls did, and TRBV5-6, TRBV5-1 and TRBV20-1 were among them.

No antigen has been identified for these receptors. Unique molecular identifiers were carried by the TCR beta cDNA libraries. One entry per CDR3 protein, called by TCRdb with MiXCR from the PCR reads. The table has 450,000 to 700,000 distinct CDR3 sequences, roughly 40% seen once; the top ten hold roughly 1.8%. The sequencing sample was made of blood. Source of these receptors: a girl aged 10-17 years with multiple sclerosis.

V and J are TRBV20-1 and TRBJ2-7; unclear D gene. The ends were cut back, 0 bases at V and 3 bases at J, with 6 bases in the middle. This CDR3 contains 12 residues. Looked up from germline, CDR1 is DFQATT and CDR2 is SNEGSKA (reference sequence). DNA of the CDR3: TGCAGTGCTAGAGAGGACGACTACGAGCAGTACTTC. This translates into CSAREDDYEQYF.

The rearrangement joins TRBV7-9 to TRBJ1-2; 8 bases match TRBD1. V lost 4 bases, J lost 6 bases, and 19 bases stayed unmatched. The CDR3 is 18 amino acids. CDR1 is SEHNR and CDR2 is FQNEAQ in the germline V gene (reference sequence). In DNA, the CDR3 is TGTGCCAGCAGCTCCTCGATACTTAGACAGGGGCTGGGTGATGGCTACACCTTC. Translating it yields CASSSSILRQGLGDGYTF. The full variable domain, with the rest looked up from reference TRBV7-9 and TRBJ1-2, is DTGVSQNPRHKITKRGQNVTFRCDPISEHNRLYWYRQTLGQGPEFLTYFQNEAQLEKSRLLSDRFSAERPKGSFSTLEIQRTEQGDSAMYLCASSSSILRQGLGDGYTFGSGTRLTVV.

This clonotype has only a few counts. The chain is built from TRBV29-1 and TRBJ2-3; 15 bases are shared with TRBD2. The CDR3 consists of 14 residues. Germline V lookup: CDR1 SQVTM, CDR2 ANQGSEA. With 6 bases clipped from V and 6 bases from J, the junction kept 4 bases outside the gene matches. CDR3 sequence (DNA): TGCAGCGTGGGACTAGCGGGGGGTAAGGATACGCAGTATTTT. This translates into CSVGLAGGKDTQYF.

The chain combines TRBV6-5 with TRBJ1-1, with 8 bases that match TRBD1. The CDR3 has 16 residues. Germline CDR1 MNHEY, CDR2 SVGAGI. Trimming cost V 10 bases and J 0 bases; bases outside gene matches: 13. DNA of the CDR3: TGTGCCACAACCCCAGGGGGCCTTGGGATGAACACTGAAGCTTTCTTT. Encoded protein: CATTPGGLGMNTEAFF.

This clonotype was detected a few times. The V and J genes are TRBV12-3 or TRBV12-4 and TRBJ2-1; 8 bases agree with TRBD1. The CDR3 contains 14 residues. V shed 6 bases, J shed 7 bases, and the junction held 8 bases outside the gene matches. The CDR3, as DNA: TGTGCCAGCAGACCGACAGGGGCGCATAATGAGCAGTTCTTC. Its protein product is CASRPTGAHNEQFF.

The rearrangement uses TRBV7-9 and TRBJ1-2; 7 bases align to TRBD1. J gave up 4 bases and V 5 bases, and 4 bases lay outside the gene matches. CDR1 SEHNR and CDR2 FQNEAQ come from the germline V gene (reference sequence). This CDR3 region has 13 residues. In DNA, the CDR3 is TGTGCCAGCAGCACCCCAGGGGGCTATGGCTACACCTTC. Translated: CASSTPGGYGYTF.

The chain carries TRBV2 and TRBJ1-2; TRBD1 agrees at 9 bases. Trimming removed 5 bases from V and 5 bases from J; junction bases left unmatched: 12. This CDR3 contains 16 residues. The germline V gene has CDR1 SNHLY and CDR2 FYNNEI. The CDR3 DNA sequence: TGTGCCAGCAGTCACACTTCCCGGGACAGGGCGTATGGCTACACCTTC. Its translation is CASSHTSRDRAYGYTF.

The CDR3, as DNA: TGCGCCAGCAGCTTGATAACTAGCACAGATACGCAGTATTTT. Residues: CASSLITSTDTQYF. This sequence joins TRBV5-1 and TRBJ2-3; the D is unclear. V lost 1 base to trimming and J lost 0 bases, with 6 bases between them. The CDR3 runs 14 residues. Germline CDR1 is SGHRS and CDR2 is YFSETQ. The variable domain in full, with the rest retrieved from reference TRBV5-1 and TRBJ2-3, is KAGVTQTPRYLIKTRGQQVTLSCSPISGHRSVSWYQQTPGQGLQFLFEYFSETQRNKGNFPGRFSGRQFSNSRSEMNVSTLELGDSALYLCASSLITSTDTQYFGPGTRLTVL.